Each of the 21 T cell receptor beta chains below was sequenced from the same sample in a study of identical twins. TCRdb re-derived calls from the 5' RACE reads in MiXCR, one entry per CDR3 protein. Of approximately 500,000 distinct CDR3 sequences in the sample, approximately 24% were seen once. These data were also reused for a study on T cells expressing NK-cell markers.

The sequenced sample consisted of CD4+ T cells sorted from blood. These receptors were obtained from a woman between 18 and 29 years old in good health.

V gene TRBV20-1 combines with J gene TRBJ2-3, with D tentatively TRBD2 (6 bases). Trimming left V 7 bases short and J 1 base short, with 15 bases between. The CDR3 length is 14 residues. Germline values: CDR1 DFQATT, CDR2 SNEGSKA (reference sequence). CDR3 nucleotides: TGCAGTGTTGTAGGGACTTCCCGCACAGATACGCAGTATTTT. Encoded protein: CSVVGTSRTDTQYF.

The table lists this clonotype with a few counts. V gene TRBV5-1 combines with J gene TRBJ2-5, with D possibly called TRBD1 or TRBD2 (6 bases each). Deletions cut 5 bases from V and 5 bases from J, with 13 bases between. CDR1 and CDR2 from the germline V gene are SGHRS and YFSETQ. The CDR3 length is 13 residues. The CDR3 is CASRGGPGETQYF. CDR3 nucleotides: TGCGCCAGCAGAGGGGGGCCGGGTGAGACCCAGTACTTC.

The J gene is TRBJ2-2, the V gene TRBV5-1; a possible D gene is TRBD1 (6 bases). CDR3 size: 15 residues. Between the trimmed V and J ends, which lost 2 bases and 6 bases, there was a span of 14 bases. CDR1 and CDR2 from the germline V gene are SGHRS and YFSETQ. CDR3 nucleotide sequence: TGCGCCAGCAGCTTATATGTGGGGGCTGCCGGGGAGCTGTTTTTT. Amino acid sequence: CASSLYVGAAGELFF.

This clonotype appeared a few times. This chain uses TRBV11-1 with TRBJ2-7, with D perhaps TRBD2 (5 bases). The CDR3 spans 12 residues. V dropped 3 bases and J dropped 5 bases, with 8 bases sitting between them. Germline V gene sequence: CDR1 SGHAT, CDR2 FQDESV (reference sequence). CDR3 loop: CASSFGLNEQYF. CDR3 sequence (DNA): TGTGCCAGCAGCTTTGGACTTAACGAGCAGTACTTC.

This chain links TRBV19 with TRBJ2-1; D is undetermined. The CDR3 spans 11 residues. The germline V and J ends were trimmed by 2 bases and 8 bases, with 4 bases remaining between them. Germline loops: CDR1 LNHDA, CDR2 SQIVND (reference sequence). The CDR3 loop reads CASSITYEQFF. CDR3 DNA sequence: TGTGCCAGTAGTATAACATATGAGCAGTTCTTC.

A few counts support this clonotype. J is TRBJ1-6 and V is TRBV4-2; D remains ambiguous. The V end was cut by 0 bases, the J end by 5 bases, with 17 bases between. Germline values: CDR1 LGHNA, CDR2 YNFKEQ. This CDR3 has 18 amino acids. The CDR3 region has the DNA TGTGCCAGCAGCCAAGATAATGGAAGGCAGAGGAATAATTCACCCCTCCACTTT. Translating it yields CASSQDNGRQRNNSPLHF.

The sample holds a few counts of this clonotype. V usage is TRBV7-6 and J usage is TRBJ1-5, with TRBD1 matching 8 bases. This CDR3 comprises 17 residues. The V and J ends lost 1 base and 0 bases, in that order; junction bases with no gene match: 5. Germline loops: CDR1 SGHVS, CDR2 FNYEAQ. The CDR3 sequence: CASSLGQGANSNQPQHF. The CDR3 nucleotides read TGTGCCAGCAGCTTAGGGCAGGGGGCAAATAGCAATCAGCCCCAGCATTTT.

This clonotype has just a few counts. V is TRBV6-5 and J is TRBJ2-1; 9 nucleotides line up with TRBD1. The trim removed 2 bases at V and 4 bases at J, leaving 3 bases unmatched. The germline CDR1 and CDR2 sequences are MNHEY and SVGAGI. The CDR3 runs 15 residues. CDR3 loop: CASSYDRGSYNEQFF. In DNA form, the CDR3 reads TGTGCCAGCAGTTACGACAGGGGGAGTTACAATGAGCAGTTCTTC.

This clonotype was seen only a few times. The rearrangement links TRBV10-3 to TRBJ2-7, with D possibly matching TRBD1 (5 bases). Trimming left V 7 bases short and J 2 bases short, with 6 bases between. Germline V gives CDR1 ENHRY, CDR2 SYGVKD. The CDR3 totals 11 residues. The CDR3 spells CAIKGTYEQYF. CDR3 DNA sequence: TGTGCCATCAAGGGGACCTACGAGCAGTACTTC.

This clonotype occurred a few times. The chain couples TRBV9 to TRBJ1-1; possible D gene TRBD1, 6 bases. CDR1 and CDR2 (germline): SGDLS, YYNGEE. V lost 4 bases to trimming and J lost 0 bases, with 10 bases between them. The CDR3 runs to 14 residues. Here the CDR3 reads CASSTDSMNTEAFF. The CDR3, as DNA: TGTGCCAGCAGCACGGACAGTATGAACACTGAAGCTTTCTTT.

Only a few counts were recorded for this clonotype. V is TRBV5-1 and J is TRBJ1-2, with unresolved D. In germline, CDR1 is SGHRS, CDR2 YFSETQ. This CDR3 is 14 amino acids long. With 2 bases removed from V and 6 bases from J, the gap between germline ends came to 14 bases. CDR3 sequence: CASSFQRARDGYTF. The CDR3 DNA reads TGCGCCAGCAGCTTCCAGCGGGCTAGGGATGGCTACACCTTC. Complete variable domain (other parts from reference TRBV5-1 and TRBJ1-2): KAGVTQTPRYLIKTRGQQVTLSCSPISGHRSVSWYQQTPGQGLQFLFEYFSETQRNKGNFPGRFSGRQFSNSRSEMNVSTLELGDSALYLCASSFQRARDGYTFGSGTRLTVV.

This chain links TRBV5-1 with TRBJ1-4; D might be TRBD1 (6 bases). The CDR3 runs 13 residues. With 8 bases removed from V and 4 bases from J, the gap between germline ends came to 12 bases. Germline CDR1 reads SGHRS; CDR2 reads YFSETQ. The CDR3 DNA reads TGCGCCAGTACCGGACAGAATAATGAAAAACTGTTTTTT. Translating gives CASTGQNNEKLFF.

J is TRBJ2-7 and V is TRBV20-1, with unresolved D. This CDR3 spans 15 amino acids. The V and J ends lost 0 bases and 0 bases respectively, with 12 bases between them. Germline values: CDR1 DFQATT, CDR2 SNEGSKA (reference sequence). The CDR3 loop is CSARDSEGLSYEQYF. DNA of the CDR3: TGCAGTGCTAGAGATTCCGAAGGCCTCTCCTACGAGCAGTACTTC.

The chain has TRBV10-2 and TRBJ2-1; TRBD2 aligns across 7 bases. The CDR3 spans 15 residues. V gave up 6 bases and J gave up 2 bases; unmatched junction bases: 7. Germline CDR1 WSHSY, CDR2 SAAADI. The CDR3 reads CASRLAGQAYNEQFF. CDR3 DNA sequence: TGCGCCAGCAGATTAGCGGGCCAGGCCTACAATGAGCAGTTCTTC.

The chain is built from TRBV12-3 or TRBV12-4 and TRBJ2-1; D is perhaps TRBD1 (5 bases). The CDR3 contains 14 residues. Trimming removed 0 bases at V and 4 bases at J, with 7 bases between. The CDR3 loop reads CASSLATVYNEQFF. The CDR3 bases are TGTGCCAGCAGTTTAGCGACAGTTTACAATGAGCAGTTCTTC.

The CDR3 is CASSPRQGTFSGANVLTF. The CDR3 region has the DNA TGTGCCAGCAGCCCACGACAGGGAACATTCTCTGGGGCCAACGTCCTGACTTTC. The chain uses TRBV3-1 and TRBJ2-6; 7 nucleotides align to TRBD1. The CDR3 has 18 residues. V was pared by 4 bases and J by 0 bases, with 9 bases of the junction left unmatched. Germline CDR1 and CDR2: LGHDT and YNNKEL (reference sequence). The entire variable domain, with the rest obtained from reference TRBV3-1 and TRBJ2-6, is as follows: DTAVSQTPKYLVTQMGNDKSIKCEQNLGHDTMYWYKQDSKKFLKIMFSYNNKELIINETVPNRFSPKSPDKAHLNLHINSLELGDSAVYFCASSPRQGTFSGANVLTFGAGSRLTVL.

V usage is TRBV7-9 and J usage is TRBJ2-1; 13 bases are a match to TRBD2. The V segment lost 5 bases and the J segment 5 bases; nucleotides outside the gene matches: 9. CDR1 SEHNR and CDR2 FQNEAQ come from the germline V gene (reference sequence). CDR3 length: 17 residues. Written as DNA, the CDR3 is TGTGCCAGCAGCAGGGGACTAGCGGGGCCCCAGGACAATGAGCAGTTCTTC. This gives the protein CASSRGLAGPQDNEQFF.

This clonotype was picked up a small number of times. The J gene is TRBJ2-7, the V gene TRBV20-1; 9 bases line up with TRBD2. The CDR3 spans 13 residues. Germline lookup yields CDR1 DFQATT and CDR2 SNEGSKA (reference sequence). V was pared by 4 bases and J by 2 bases, with 3 bases of the junction left unmatched. CDR3 sequence: CSATASGTYEQYF. CDR3 in DNA: TGCAGTGCTACGGCTAGCGGGACCTACGAGCAGTACTTC.

This clonotype appeared a few times. This chain links TRBV6-1 with TRBJ1-4; TRBD1 might be the D (6 bases). CDR3 length: 14 amino acids. Between the trimmed V and J ends, which lost 6 bases and 8 bases, there was a span of 16 bases. From germline, CDR1 is MNHNS and CDR2 SASEGT. The CDR3 nucleotides are TGTGCCAGCAGAAGACAGGCAGAATGGGAAAAACTGTTTTTT. It yields the protein CASRRQAEWEKLFF.

The chain is built from TRBV4-3 and TRBJ2-3; 10 nucleotides line up with TRBD2. V was pared by 0 bases and J by 4 bases, with 7 bases of the junction left unmatched. The CDR3 length is 17 residues. CDR1 and CDR2 (germline): LGHNA, YSLEER. CDR3 residues: CASSQEGTSVMADTQYF. Written as DNA, the CDR3 is TGCGCCAGCAGCCAAGAGGGGACTAGCGTAATGGCAGATACGCAGTATTTT.

This clonotype has more than one count but fewer than ten. The CDR3 DNA reads as TGTGCCACCAGTGAGGGCGGGAGGGTTGAGCAGTTCTTC. Translating it yields CATSEGGRVEQFF. The rearrangement links TRBV24-1 to TRBJ2-1; 9 bases are shared with TRBD2. Germline V lookup: CDR1 KGHDR, CDR2 SFDVKD. V trimming: 4 bases; J trimming: 9 bases; junction bases outside the gene matches: 3. The CDR3 is 13 residues long.